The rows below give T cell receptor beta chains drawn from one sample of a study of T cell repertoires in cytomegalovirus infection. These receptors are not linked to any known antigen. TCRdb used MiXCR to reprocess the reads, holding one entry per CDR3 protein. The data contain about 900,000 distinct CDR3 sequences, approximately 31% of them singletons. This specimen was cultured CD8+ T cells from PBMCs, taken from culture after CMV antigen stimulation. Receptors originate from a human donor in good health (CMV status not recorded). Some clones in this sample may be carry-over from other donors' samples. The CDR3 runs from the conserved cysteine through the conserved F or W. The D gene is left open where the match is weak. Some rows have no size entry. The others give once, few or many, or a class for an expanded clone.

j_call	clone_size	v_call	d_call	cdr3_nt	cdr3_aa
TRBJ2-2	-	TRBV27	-	TGTGCCAGCAGTTCCGACCGGGGTGGGAACACCGGGGAGCTGTTTTTT	CASSSDRGGNTGELFF
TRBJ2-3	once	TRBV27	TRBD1	TGTGCCAGCAGTTACTCCGGGACAGGGGCTACGCAGTATTTT	CASSYSGTGATQYF
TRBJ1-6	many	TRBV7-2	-	TGTGCCAGCAGCTTAGGGTGGGGAAGTTCCTATAATTCACCCCTCCACTTT	CASSLGWGSSYNSPLHF
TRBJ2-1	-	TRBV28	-	TGTGCCAGCACTTCAGGACCCGATCCGAGCAAGTTCTTC	CASTSGPDPSKFF
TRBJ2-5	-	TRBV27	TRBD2	TGTGCCAGCAGTTTCTTAGCGGGGACCCAAGAGACCCAGTACTTC	CASSFLAGTQETQYF
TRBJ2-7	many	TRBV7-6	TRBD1	TGTGCCAGCAGCTTAGGGACAGGGTCTAGCGAGCAGTACTTC	CASSLGTGSSEQYF
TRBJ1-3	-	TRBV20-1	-	TGCAGTGCTAGAGCTCCGCCTGGAAACACCATATATTTT	CSARAPPGNTIYF
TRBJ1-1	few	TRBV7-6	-	TGTGCCAGCAGCTTAGCGTTGGGGGGCAATGAAGCTTTCTTT	CASSLALGGNEAFF
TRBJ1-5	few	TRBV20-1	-	TGCAGTGCCCTCCCGGCGGGGGCTTATAGCAATCAGCCCCAGCATTTT	CSALPAGAYSNQPQHF
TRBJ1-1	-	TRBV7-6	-	TGTGCCAGCAGCTATGTCCCGGGACGGGGGCGGAACACTGAAGCTTTCTTT	CASSYVPGRGRNTEAFF
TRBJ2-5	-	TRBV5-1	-	TGCGCCAGCAGCTTGGCCATGGGGACCGAGACCCAGTACTTC	CASSLAMGTETQYF
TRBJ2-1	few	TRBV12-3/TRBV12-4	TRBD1	TGTGCCAGCAGTCACTCCGGGACAGAGCACAATGAGCAGTTCTTC	CASSHSGTEHNEQFF
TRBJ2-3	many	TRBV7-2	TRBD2	TGTGCCAGCAGCTTAGTCCCCCCTCCTAGCGGGGGGGATACGCAGTATTTT	CASSLVPPPSGGDTQYF
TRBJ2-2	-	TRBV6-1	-	TGTGCCAGCAGTGAAGTTGACGGGGAGCTGTTTTTT	CASSEVDGELFF
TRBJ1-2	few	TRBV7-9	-	TGTGCCAGCAGCTCAAACAGTTCATATGGCTACACCTTC	CASSSNSSYGYTF
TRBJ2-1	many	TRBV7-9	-	TGTGCCAGCAGCTTGGAGATGGGGGACAATGAGCAGTTCTTC	CASSLEMGDNEQFF
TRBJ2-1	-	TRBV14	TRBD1	TGTGCCAGCAGCCCTCGGACAGGGTTTTATGAGCAGTTCTTC	CASSPRTGFYEQFF
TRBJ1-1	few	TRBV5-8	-	TGTGCCAGCAGCCAAACAGTGGGAGAAGCTTTCTTT	CASSQTVGEAFF
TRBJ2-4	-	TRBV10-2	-	TGCGCCAGCAGTGAGTCCGGGCGGAACATTCAGTACTTC	CASSESGRNIQYF
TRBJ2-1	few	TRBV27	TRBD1	TGTGCCGCTGGGACAGGGAGCGATGAGCAGTTCTTC	CAAGTGSDEQFF
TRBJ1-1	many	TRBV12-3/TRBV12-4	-	TGTGCCAGCAGTTTGGGACGCATGGAAGCTTTCTTT	CASSLGRMEAFF
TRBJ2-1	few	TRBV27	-	TGTGCCACCTGGCGGGGTTCCCCTTCCTATGAGCAGTTCTTC	CATWRGSPSYEQFF
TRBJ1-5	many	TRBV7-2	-	TGTGCCAGCAGCTTAGACCGGGGGCCCAGGTTGAGGGTTCAGCCCCAGCATTTT	CASSLDRGPRLRVQPQHF
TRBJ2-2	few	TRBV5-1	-	TGCGCCAGCAGCTTGTCGGCAGATCCTCACTCCAGCACCGGGGAGCTGTTTTTT	CASSLSADPHSSTGELFF
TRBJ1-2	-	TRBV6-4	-	TGTGCCACCAGCCGGGACCCCGCCGGGGGCTACACCTTC	CATSRDPAGGYTF
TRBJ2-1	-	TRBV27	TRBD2	TGTGCCAGCAGTTTCGGGCTAGCGGGCCTCCGGAATGAGCAGTTCTTC	CASSFGLAGLRNEQFF
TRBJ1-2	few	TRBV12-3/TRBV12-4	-	TGTGCCAGCAGTTTGGGCACTACGAACTATGGCTACACCTTC	CASSLGTTNYGYTF
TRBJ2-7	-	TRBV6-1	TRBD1	TGTGCCAGCAGTGTCGGACAGGCTAACTCCTACGAGCAGTACTTC	CASSVGQANSYEQYF
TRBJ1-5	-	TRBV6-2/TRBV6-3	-	TGTGCCAGCAGTTACGGGGGGAGGCAGCCCCAGCATTTT	CASSYGGRQPQHF
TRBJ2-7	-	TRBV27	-	TGTGCCAGCAGTGCCCAACGGCCTAGCGAGCAGTACTTC	CASSAQRPSEQYF
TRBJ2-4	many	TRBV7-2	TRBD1	TGTGCCAGCAGCCCGGGACAGGGAGCAAACATTCAGTACTTC	CASSPGQGANIQYF
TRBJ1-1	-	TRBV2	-	TGTGCCAGCATCCCATCGGCCGCTGAAGCTTTCTTT	CASIPSAAEAFF
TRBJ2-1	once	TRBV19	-	TGTGCCAGTAGTATAATGGCTAGCGAGGGATCCTACAATGAGCAGTTCTTC	CASSIMASEGSYNEQFF
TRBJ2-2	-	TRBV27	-	TGTGCCAGCAGTTGGAGCACGAACACCGGGGAGCTGTTTTTT	CASSWSTNTGELFF
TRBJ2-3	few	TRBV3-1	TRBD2	TGTGCCAGCAGCCAAGGACTAGCGGGGCCGTTTAACACAGATACGCAGTATTTT	CASSQGLAGPFNTDTQYF
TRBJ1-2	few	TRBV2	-	TGTGCCATCAAGGACAGTCTGGGCTACACCTTC	CAIKDSLGYTF
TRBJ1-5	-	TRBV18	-	TGTGCCAGCTCACCAGGGGGCAATAGCAATCAGCCCCAGCATTTT	CASSPGGNSNQPQHF
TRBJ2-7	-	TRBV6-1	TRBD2	TGTGCCAGCAGTGAAGGGGATTCCAAAGAAGCGGGGTTGTACGAGCAGTACTTC	CASSEGDSKEAGLYEQYF
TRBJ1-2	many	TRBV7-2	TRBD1	TGTGCCAGCAGCTTAGCCCAGGGGGGTTTTCGCTCTAACTATGGCTACACCTTC	CASSLAQGGFRSNYGYTF
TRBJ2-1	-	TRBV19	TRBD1	TGTGCCAGTAGTCCCCATTCAGGGGGCGGCGACTACAATGAGCAGTTCTTC	CASSPHSGGGDYNEQFF
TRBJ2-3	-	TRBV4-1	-	TGCGCCAGCAGCCAAGAACGGGGACTGATCACAGATACGCAGTATTTT	CASSQERGLITDTQYF
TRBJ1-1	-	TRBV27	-	TGTGCCAGCAGTTTCCTCCGATACACTGAAGCTTTCTTT	CASSFLRYTEAFF
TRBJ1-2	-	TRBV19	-	TGTGCCAGTAGTACTCATCAGGATCGGGGCTATGGCTACACCTTC	CASSTHQDRGYGYTF
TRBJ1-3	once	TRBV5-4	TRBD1	TGTGCCAGCAGCTCGCTCCCCCGGGACAGTGGAAACACCATATATTTT	CASSSLPRDSGNTIYF
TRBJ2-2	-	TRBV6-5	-	TGTGCCAGCCTCCCCGACTCGAACACCGGGGAGCTGTTTTTT	CASLPDSNTGELFF
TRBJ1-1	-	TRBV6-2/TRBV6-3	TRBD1	TGTGCCAGCAGCCTCCCCTTACAGGGGGGTTGGAACACTGAAGCTTTCTTT	CASSLPLQGGWNTEAFF
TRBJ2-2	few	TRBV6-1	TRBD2	TGTGCCAGCAGGGGGACTAGCGGGCCCACCGGGGAGCTGTTTTTT	CASRGTSGPTGELFF
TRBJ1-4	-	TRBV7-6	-	TGTGCCAGCAGTTCCACCGGGGGGAATGAAAAACTGTTTTTT	CASSSTGGNEKLFF
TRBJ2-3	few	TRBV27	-	TGTGCCAGCAGTTTATCGAGGGGGGCCCCTCGAGATACGCAGTATTTT	CASSLSRGAPRDTQYF
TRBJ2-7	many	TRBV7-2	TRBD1	TGTGCCAGCAGCTCGGACAGGGTTCTCCCCGAGCAGTACTTC	CASSSDRVLPEQYF
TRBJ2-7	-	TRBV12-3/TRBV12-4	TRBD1	TGTGCCAGCAGTCGTCGGAACCGGGACAGGGGAAAGCAGTACTTC	CASSRRNRDRGKQYF
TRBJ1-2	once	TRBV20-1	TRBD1	TGCAGTGCTAGAGACTTGGACAGGGGGCCCGATGGCTACACCTTC	CSARDLDRGPDGYTF
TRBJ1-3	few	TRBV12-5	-	TGTGCTAGTGCCATAGACATTTATAACTCTGGAAACACCATATATTTT	CASAIDIYNSGNTIYF
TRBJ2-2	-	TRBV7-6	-	TGTGCCAGCAGCCCCAAAAGCTCTAGCGCCGGGGAGCTGTTTTTT	CASSPKSSSAGELFF